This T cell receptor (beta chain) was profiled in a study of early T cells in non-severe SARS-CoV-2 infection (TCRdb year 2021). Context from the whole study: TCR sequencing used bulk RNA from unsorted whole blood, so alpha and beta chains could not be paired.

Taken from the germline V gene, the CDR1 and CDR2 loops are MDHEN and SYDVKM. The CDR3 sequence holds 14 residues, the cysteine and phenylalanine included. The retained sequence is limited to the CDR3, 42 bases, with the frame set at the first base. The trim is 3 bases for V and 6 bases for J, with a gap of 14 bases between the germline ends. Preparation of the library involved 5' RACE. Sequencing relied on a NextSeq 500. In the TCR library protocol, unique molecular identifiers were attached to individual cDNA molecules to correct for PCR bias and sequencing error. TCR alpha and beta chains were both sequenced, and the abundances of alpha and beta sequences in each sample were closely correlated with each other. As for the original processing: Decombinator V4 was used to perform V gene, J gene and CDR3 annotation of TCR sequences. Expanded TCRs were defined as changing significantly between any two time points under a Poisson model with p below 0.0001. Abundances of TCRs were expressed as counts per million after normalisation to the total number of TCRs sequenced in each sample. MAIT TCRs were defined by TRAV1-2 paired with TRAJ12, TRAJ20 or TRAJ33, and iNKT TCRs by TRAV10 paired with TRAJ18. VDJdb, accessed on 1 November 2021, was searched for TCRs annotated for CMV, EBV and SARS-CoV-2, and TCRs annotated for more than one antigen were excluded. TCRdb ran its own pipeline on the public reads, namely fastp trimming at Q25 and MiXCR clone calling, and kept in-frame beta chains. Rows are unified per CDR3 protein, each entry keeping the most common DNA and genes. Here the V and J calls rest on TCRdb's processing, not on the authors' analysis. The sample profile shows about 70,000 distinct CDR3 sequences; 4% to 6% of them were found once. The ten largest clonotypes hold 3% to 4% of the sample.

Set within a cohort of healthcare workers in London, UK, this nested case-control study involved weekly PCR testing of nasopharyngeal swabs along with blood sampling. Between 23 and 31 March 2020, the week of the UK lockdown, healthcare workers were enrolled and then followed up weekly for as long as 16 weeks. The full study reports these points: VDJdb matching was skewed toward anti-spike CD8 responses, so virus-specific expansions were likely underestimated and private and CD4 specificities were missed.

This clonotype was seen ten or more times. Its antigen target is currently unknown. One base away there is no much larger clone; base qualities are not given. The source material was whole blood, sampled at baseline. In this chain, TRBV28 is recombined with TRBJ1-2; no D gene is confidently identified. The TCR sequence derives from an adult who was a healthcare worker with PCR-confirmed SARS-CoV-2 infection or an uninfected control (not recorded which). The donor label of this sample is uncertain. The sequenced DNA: TGTGCCAGCAGTTTCCCCGCGAGGCTGGATGGCTACACCTTC. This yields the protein CASSFPARLDGYTF.